This T cell receptor (beta chain) was identified during a study of T-cell memory formation after mild COVID-19. About the research overall: TCR clusters showed largely donor specificity.

Overall study findings and caveats: In second-wave clones peaking day 37, SARS-CoV-2 specificity remained unconfirmed.

This clonotype was recorded a few times. The antigen is not known. V lost 6 bases and J 0 bases, leaving 15 bases between the germline ends. This CDR3 spans 16 amino acids. Germline V lookup: CDR1 MNHEY, CDR2 SVGEGT. TCRdb itself ran the 5' RACE reads through MiXCR, one entry per CDR3 protein. The repertoire holds 85,000 to 130,000 distinct CDR3 sequences, with more than 15% as singletons. This TCR was recovered from an adult woman who had mild COVID-19 (a few samples of this study predate the infection). Cell type and time point are not known. This sequence joins TRBV6-2 or TRBV6-3 and TRBJ1-5; perhaps TRBD1 as D (6 bases). Material: PBMCs or a T cell subset sorted from them (not recorded which). CDR3 DNA sequence: TGTGCCAGCAGCCCCGGGACACCGGATAGCAATCAGCCCCAGCATTTT. Its translation: CASSPGTPDSNQPQHF.